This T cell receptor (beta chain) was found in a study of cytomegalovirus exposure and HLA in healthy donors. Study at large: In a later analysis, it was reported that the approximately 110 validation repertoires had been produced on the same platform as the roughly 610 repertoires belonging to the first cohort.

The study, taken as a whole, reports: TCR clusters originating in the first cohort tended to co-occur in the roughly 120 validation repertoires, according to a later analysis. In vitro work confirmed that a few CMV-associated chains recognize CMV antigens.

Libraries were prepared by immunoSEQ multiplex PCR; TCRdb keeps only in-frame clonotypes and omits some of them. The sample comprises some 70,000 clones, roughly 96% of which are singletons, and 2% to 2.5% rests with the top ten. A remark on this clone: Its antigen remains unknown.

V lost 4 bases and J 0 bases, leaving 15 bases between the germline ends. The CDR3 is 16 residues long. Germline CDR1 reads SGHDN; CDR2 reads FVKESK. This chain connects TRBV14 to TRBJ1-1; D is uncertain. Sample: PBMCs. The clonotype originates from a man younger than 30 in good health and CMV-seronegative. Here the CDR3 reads CASSPLGGPMNTEAFF. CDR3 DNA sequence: TGTGCCAGCAGCCCGCTTGGAGGGCCGATGAACACTGAAGCTTTCTTT. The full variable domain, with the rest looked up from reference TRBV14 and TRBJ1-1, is EAGVTQFPSHSVIEKGQTVTLRCDPISGHDNLYWYRRVMGKEIKFLLHFVKESKQDESGMPNNRFLAERTGGTYSTLKVQPAELEDSGVYFCASSPLGGPMNTEAFFGQGTRLTVV.